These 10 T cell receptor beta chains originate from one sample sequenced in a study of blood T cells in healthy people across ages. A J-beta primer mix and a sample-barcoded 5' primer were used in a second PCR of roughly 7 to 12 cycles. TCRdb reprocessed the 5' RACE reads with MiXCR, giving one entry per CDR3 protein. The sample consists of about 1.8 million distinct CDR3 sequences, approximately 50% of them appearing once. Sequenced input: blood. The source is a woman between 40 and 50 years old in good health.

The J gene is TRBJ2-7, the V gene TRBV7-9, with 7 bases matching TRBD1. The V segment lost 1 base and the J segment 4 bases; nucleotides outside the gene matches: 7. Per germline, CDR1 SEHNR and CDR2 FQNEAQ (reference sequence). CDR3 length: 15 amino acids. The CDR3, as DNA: TGTGCCAGCAGCTTAGGAAAGACAGGGATGTACGAGCAGTACTTC. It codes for CASSLGKTGMYEQYF.

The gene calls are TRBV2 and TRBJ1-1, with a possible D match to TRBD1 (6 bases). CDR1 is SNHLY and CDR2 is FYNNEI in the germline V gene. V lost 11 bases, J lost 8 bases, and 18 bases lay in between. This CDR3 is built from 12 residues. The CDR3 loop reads CAGDGQSREAFF. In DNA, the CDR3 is TGTGCCGGCGATGGACAGTCGAGAGAAGCTTTCTTT.

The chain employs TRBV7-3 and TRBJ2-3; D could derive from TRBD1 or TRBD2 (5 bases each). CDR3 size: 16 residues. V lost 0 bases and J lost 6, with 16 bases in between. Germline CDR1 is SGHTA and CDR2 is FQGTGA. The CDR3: CASSLTVTRGGDTQYF. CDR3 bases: TGTGCCAGCAGCTTAACGGTCACCCGGGGCGGTGATACGCAGTATTTT. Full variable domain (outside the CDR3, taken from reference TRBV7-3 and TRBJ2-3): GAGVSQTPSNKVTEKGKYVELRCDPISGHTALYWYRQSLGQGPEFLIYFQGTGAADDSGLPNDRFFAVRPEGSVSTLKIQRTERGDSAVYLCASSLTVTRGGDTQYFGPGTRLTVL.

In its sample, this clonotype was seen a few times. CDR3 DNA: TGTGCCAGTAGTATAGGAACAGGGGGCAGGACAGATACGCAGTATTTT. This gives the protein CASSIGTGGRTDTQYF. The rearrangement uses TRBV19 and TRBJ2-3; 9 bases are shared with TRBD1. The V gene end was trimmed by 1 base and the J gene end by 3 bases; junction bases not matched to a gene: 5. CDR1 is LNHDA, CDR2 SQIVND, per germline (reference sequence). The CDR3 length is 16 residues.

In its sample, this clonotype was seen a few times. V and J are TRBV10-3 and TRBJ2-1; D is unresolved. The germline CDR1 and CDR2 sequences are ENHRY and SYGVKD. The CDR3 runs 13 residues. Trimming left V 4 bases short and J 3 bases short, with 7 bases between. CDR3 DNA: TGTGCCATCAGTGTCGAGAACTACAATGAGCAGTTCTTC. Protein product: CAISVENYNEQFF.

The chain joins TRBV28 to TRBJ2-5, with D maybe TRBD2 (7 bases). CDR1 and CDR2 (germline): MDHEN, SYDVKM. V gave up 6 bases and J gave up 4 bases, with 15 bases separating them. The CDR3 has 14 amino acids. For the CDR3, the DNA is TGTGCCAGCAGAGTGGGGGGGGCCGGAGAGACCCAGTACTTC. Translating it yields CASRVGGAGETQYF.

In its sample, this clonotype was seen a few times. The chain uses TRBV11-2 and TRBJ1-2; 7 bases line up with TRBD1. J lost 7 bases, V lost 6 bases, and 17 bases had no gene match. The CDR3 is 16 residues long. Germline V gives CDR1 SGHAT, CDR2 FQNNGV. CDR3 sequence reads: CASSRAATGQFSGYTF. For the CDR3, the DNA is TGTGCCAGCAGTCGCGCAGCCACGGGACAGTTCTCTGGCTACACCTTC.

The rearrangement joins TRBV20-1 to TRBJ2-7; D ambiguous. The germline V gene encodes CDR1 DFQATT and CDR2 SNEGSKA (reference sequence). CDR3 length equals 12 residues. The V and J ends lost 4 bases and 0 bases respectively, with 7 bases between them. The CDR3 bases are TGCAGTGCTATTATGAGCTCCTACGAGCAGTACTTC. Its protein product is CSAIMSSYEQYF.

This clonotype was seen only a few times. CDR3 bases: TGTGCCAGCAGGCCCACGTTGGGTTACAATGAGCAGTTCTTC. This gives the protein CASRPTLGYNEQFF. The V call is TRBV5-5, the J call TRBJ2-1; no clear D. Germline CDR1 SGHKS, CDR2 YYEKEE (reference sequence). The CDR3 loop spans 14 amino acids. V lost 5 bases, J lost 4 bases, and 13 bases lay in between.

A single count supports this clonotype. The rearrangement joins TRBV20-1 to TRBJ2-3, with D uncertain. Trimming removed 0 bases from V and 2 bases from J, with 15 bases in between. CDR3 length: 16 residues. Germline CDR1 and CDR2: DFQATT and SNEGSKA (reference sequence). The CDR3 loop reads CSARESGRGVTDTQYF. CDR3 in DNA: TGCAGTGCTAGAGAATCGGGCAGAGGAGTCACAGATACGCAGTATTTT.